Below are 30 T cell receptor beta chains sequenced from a single sample in a study of blood T cells in healthy people across ages. Primed by a sample-barcoded 5' primer and a J-beta primer mix, a second PCR proceeded for roughly 6 to 12 cycles. TCRdb used MiXCR to reprocess the 5' RACE reads, holding one entry per CDR3 protein. The sample carries some 1.8 million distinct CDR3 sequences, roughly two fifths recorded once. The sample comprised blood. These receptors were taken from a human donor in good health.

This clonotype was observed many times. The CDR3 DNA is TGTGCCAGCAGTTTACTAGCGAAAACAGATACGCAGTATTTT. Its protein is CASSLLAKTDTQYF. The chain has TRBV28 and TRBJ2-3; TRBD2 might be the D (6 bases). The CDR3 loop spans 14 amino acids. With 2 bases removed from V and 3 bases from J, the gap between germline ends came to 9 bases. Germline V gene sequence: CDR1 MDHEN, CDR2 SYDVKM. Full variable domain (rest looked up from reference TRBV28 and TRBJ2-3): DVKVTQSSRYLVKRTGEKVFLECVQDMDHENMFWYRQDPGLGLRLIYFSYDVKMKEKGDIPEGYSVSREKKERFSLILESASTNQTSMYLCASSLLAKTDTQYFGPGTRLTVL.

This clonotype was seen a few times. The chain couples TRBV20-1 to TRBJ2-7, with 9 bases that match TRBD1. CDR1 and CDR2 from the germline V gene are DFQATT and SNEGSKA (reference sequence). The CDR3 extends over 13 amino acids. Trimming took 5 bases from V and 5 from J; bases not matched to a gene: 7. CDR3 sequence (DNA): TGCAGTGCTCTGGGACAGGGACATAACGAGCAGTACTTC. Translated, it gives CSALGQGHNEQYF.

The rearrangement links TRBV27 to TRBJ1-2; unclear D gene. V dropped 0 bases and J dropped 8 bases, with 19 bases sitting between them. The germline V gene has CDR1 MNHEY and CDR2 SMNVEV (reference sequence). This CDR3 region has 16 residues. DNA of the CDR3: TGTGCCAGCAGTTTATCCACAGCCGCCGATGTTAAGGGCTACACCTTC. As protein: CASSLSTAADVKGYTF.

This clonotype was recorded a few times. The J gene is TRBJ2-3, the V gene TRBV6-4; D unclear. CDR3 length: 13 residues. The germline CDR1 and CDR2 sequences are MRHNA and SNTAGT. V lost 3 bases, J lost 8 bases, and 12 bases lay in between. CDR3 amino acids: CASSDKARGTQYF. CDR3 in DNA: TGTGCCAGCAGTGATAAGGCCAGAGGTACGCAGTATTTT.

The chain recombines TRBV29-1 with TRBJ1-4, with TRBD1 matching 8 bases. CDR3 length equals 13 residues. Germline loops: CDR1 SQVTM, CDR2 ANQGSEA. V trimming: 5 bases; J trimming: 3 bases; junction bases outside the gene matches: 2. In DNA form, the CDR3 reads TGCAGCGTTCAGGACAGGGCTAATGAAAAACTGTTTTTT. Its translation: CSVQDRANEKLFF.

A few counts support this clonotype. The V call is TRBV7-2, the J call TRBJ2-4; D remains ambiguous. Per germline, CDR1 SGHTA and CDR2 FQGNSA. The ends were cut back, 6 bases at V and 5 bases at J, with 11 bases in the middle. The CDR3 runs 13 residues. CDR3 nucleotide sequence: TGTGCCAGCAGGCGCCTGGGCGAAAACATTCAGTACTTC. It encodes CASRRLGENIQYF.

The CDR3 DNA reads as TGTGCCATCAGTGTTTCGTCGGACGAGCAGTACTTC. This translates into CAISVSSDEQYF. The chain links TRBV10-3 to TRBJ2-7; no clear D. Germline values: CDR1 ENHRY, CDR2 SYGVKD. The CDR3 contains 12 residues. V was cut by 4 bases and J by 5 bases, with 9 bases left in between.

The rearrangement links TRBV7-2 to TRBJ2-7; D is perhaps TRBD2 (6 bases). V lost 2 bases and J 2 bases, leaving 19 bases between the germline ends. This CDR3 spans 17 amino acids. Germline CDR1 is SGHTA and CDR2 is FQGNSA. The chain's CDR3 is CASSLSLRGSFTYEQYF. DNA for the CDR3: TGTGCCAGCAGCTTAAGTCTCCGGGGGAGCTTCACCTACGAGCAGTACTTC.

A few counts support this clonotype. V and J are TRBV28 and TRBJ2-1, with 9 positions matching TRBD1. The CDR3 totals 17 residues. The trim removed 1 base at V and 0 bases at J, leaving 4 bases unmatched. CDR1 and CDR2 (germline): MDHEN, SYDVKM. Here the CDR3 DNA reads TGTGCCAGCAGTTTATACGGGACAGGGAGCTCCTACAATGAGCAGTTCTTC. It yields the protein CASSLYGTGSSYNEQFF.

This clonotype has only a few counts. The chain carries TRBV2 and TRBJ2-7, with 10 bases that match TRBD2. Germline lookup yields CDR1 SNHLY and CDR2 FYNNEI. V lost 7 bases to trimming and J lost 0 bases; unmatched junction nucleotides: 6. The CDR3 extends over 15 amino acids. The CDR3: CASNSGGSGSYEQYF. Here the CDR3 DNA reads TGTGCCAGCAATAGCGGGGGGTCAGGCTCCTACGAGCAGTACTTC.

The table lists this clonotype with many counts. At one end the junction does not follow the germline gene, possibly because of a read error. V gene TRBV5-1 combines with J gene TRBJ2-5, with TRBD2 as a possible D gene (6 bases). The CDR3 totals 13 residues. The germline gives CDR1 SGHRS, CDR2 YFSETQ. This CDR3 is CASSFSGRETQYF. Here the CDR3 DNA reads TGTGCCAGCAGTTTTTCAGGGAGGGAGACCCAGTACTTC.

This clonotype was observed a few times. This chain connects TRBV29-1 to TRBJ1-2; 8 positions match TRBD1. After removal of 1 base from V and 8 bases from J, the junction contained 3 bases not matched to a gene. Per germline, CDR1 SQVTM and CDR2 ANQGSEA. The CDR3 loop spans 12 amino acids. Here the CDR3 DNA reads TGCAGCGTTGAAGGGACAGGGTTAGGCTACACCTTC. Protein: CSVEGTGLGYTF.

This clonotype was counted only a few times. The genes are TRBV29-1 and TRBJ2-3, with D perhaps given as TRBD1 or TRBD2 (5 bases each). V was cut by 8 bases and J by 4 bases, with 10 bases left in between. Germline CDR1 SQVTM, CDR2 ANQGSEA. The CDR3 is made up of 11 amino acids. CDR3: CSSGGADTQYF. CDR3 sequence (DNA): TGCAGCAGTGGGGGTGCAGATACGCAGTATTTT.

This clonotype was observed a handful of times. V is TRBV11-2 and J is TRBJ2-1, with 7 bases aligning to TRBD2. The CDR3 has 15 amino acids. The J segment lost 6 bases and the V segment lost 4 bases, leaving 9 bases of the junction unmatched. Per germline, CDR1 SGHAT and CDR2 FQNNGV. This CDR3 reads CASSSRRTSANEQFF. The CDR3 bases are TGTGCCAGCAGCTCTCGCCGGACTAGTGCCAATGAGCAGTTCTTC.

V gene TRBV13 combines with J gene TRBJ2-1; 11 bases line up with TRBD2. Germline CDR1 PRHDT, CDR2 FYEKMQ (reference sequence). This CDR3 spans 15 amino acids. The trim removed 5 bases at V and 6 bases at J, leaving 6 bases unmatched. The CDR3 DNA follows: TGTGCCAGCAGCGCGACTAGCGGGGTTTCCAATGAGCAGTTCTTC. Its translation is CASSATSGVSNEQFF.

This chain links TRBV6-5 with TRBJ2-1; D not certain. Trimming stripped 8 bases from V and 8 bases from J, with 13 bases between. This CDR3 comprises 12 residues. Germline CDR1 MNHEY, CDR2 SVGAGI. The CDR3 sequence: CASGRPGYEQFF. CDR3 nucleotides: TGTGCCAGCGGACGGCCTGGGTATGAGCAGTTCTTC.

This clonotype showed up just once. The chain employs TRBV20-1 and TRBJ1-5; 8 bases fit TRBD1. Germline V lookup: CDR1 DFQATT, CDR2 SNEGSKA (reference sequence). The CDR3 spans 17 residues. The trim removed 6 bases at V and 2 bases at J, leaving 15 bases unmatched. The CDR3 here is CSANSGQGGIRNQPQHF. DNA for the CDR3: TGCAGTGCCAATTCAGGACAGGGAGGAATACGCAATCAGCCCCAGCATTTT.

The chain joins TRBV7-3 to TRBJ2-5; maybe TRBD2 (7 bases). The germline V gene has CDR1 SGHTA and CDR2 FQGTGA. The V and J ends lost 5 bases and 5 bases respectively, with 15 bases between them. The CDR3 contains 14 residues. The CDR3: CASSRGASVETQYF. The CDR3 DNA sequence: TGTGCCAGCAGCCGGGGGGCTTCCGTTGAGACCCAGTACTTC.

The J gene is TRBJ1-5, the V gene TRBV7-3, with D unresolved. The V end was cut by 2 bases, the J end by 6 bases, with 14 bases between. Germline lookup yields CDR1 SGHTA and CDR2 FQGTGA. There are 15 residues in the CDR3. This CDR3 reads CASSLLSGFGQPQHF. CDR3 DNA sequence: TGTGCCAGCAGCTTATTATCGGGATTTGGTCAGCCCCAGCATTTT.

Points on this clonotype: Its ends do not fully match the called genes, so a read error is possible. The V and J genes are TRBV12-3 or TRBV12-4 and TRBJ2-1; 9 bases are a match to TRBD1. The length of the CDR3 is 14 residues. The CDR3, as DNA: TGTGTCAGCAGCGAGACAGGGGGCTACAATGAGCAGTTCTTC. Translating gives CVSSETGGYNEQFF.

The table lists this clonotype with a few counts. The chain couples TRBV28 to TRBJ2-1; D is perhaps TRBD2 (6 bases). V lost 5 bases to trimming and J lost 11 bases, with 13 bases between them. CDR1 is MDHEN, CDR2 SYDVKM, per germline. The CDR3 covers 12 residues. The CDR3 DNA follows: TGTGCCAGCAGTCCCGACGGGAGAAAGCAGTTCTTC. As protein: CASSPDGRKQFF.

The chain recombines TRBV25-1 with TRBJ2-7; no clear D. The germline V gene has CDR1 MGHDK and CDR2 SYGVNS. This CDR3 region has 12 residues. V gave up 5 bases and J gave up 5 bases, with 10 bases separating them. The chain's CDR3 is CASSYRLDEQYF. The CDR3 nucleotides are TGTGCCAGCAGTTATAGGTTGGACGAGCAGTACTTC.

This clonotype showed up just a few times. The chain couples TRBV29-1 to TRBJ1-2; no clear D gene. Germline V gives CDR1 SQVTM, CDR2 ANQGSEA. The CDR3 totals 11 residues. The CDR3 protein is CSADGNYGYTF. CDR3 nucleotide sequence: TGCAGTGCTGACGGAAACTATGGCTACACCTTC.

This clonotype was observed a handful of times. One end of the junction fails to match germline, which may point to a read error. This chain links TRBV12-3 or TRBV12-4 with TRBJ2-3; D might be TRBD2 (5 bases). This CDR3 is built from 15 residues. CDR3 region: CASTPGNYSTDAQYF. CDR3 bases: TGTGCCAGCACTCCGGGAAACTATAGCACAGATGCGCAGTATTTT.

This clonotype was recorded a few times. This chain links TRBV9 with TRBJ2-7; unclear D gene. CDR3 size: 15 residues. Trimming pared 0 bases from V and 2 bases from J, leaving 12 bases between. Germline CDR1 SGDLS, CDR2 YYNGEE. This CDR3 is CASSVGGDETYEQYF. The CDR3 bases are TGTGCCAGCAGCGTAGGGGGTGACGAGACCTACGAGCAGTACTTC.

The chain recombines TRBV7-2 with TRBJ2-5; the D gene is possibly TRBD1 (5 bases). V was shortened by 1 base and J by 1 base, with 7 bases between the two germline ends. The CDR3 spans 14 residues. Germline V gene lookup returns CDR1 SGHTA and CDR2 FQGNSA. CDR3 sequence (DNA): TGTGCCAGCAGCTTAGAACAGGCCCAAGAGACCCAGTACTTC. Translating gives CASSLEQAQETQYF.

This clonotype came up a few times. The chain uses TRBV6-5 and TRBJ2-5; tentatively, D is TRBD1 (5 bases). Trimming took off 6 bases at V and 1 base at J, with 9 bases between the two ends. The CDR3 runs 13 residues. From germline, CDR1 is MNHEY and CDR2 SVGAGI. The CDR3 nucleotides read TGTGCCAGCAGGTGGACACGCCAAGAGACCCAGTACTTC. Residues: CASRWTRQETQYF.

This clonotype was found a few times. The chain recombines TRBV20-1 with TRBJ2-7; D may be TRBD1 (5 bases). CDR1 and CDR2 (germline): DFQATT, SNEGSKA (reference sequence). V gave up 2 bases and J gave up 2 bases, with 16 bases separating them. The CDR3 runs 15 residues. CDR3 region: CSARLETELTYEQYF. As DNA, the CDR3 is TGCAGTGCTAGATTAGAGACAGAGTTAACCTACGAGCAGTACTTC.

This clonotype showed up many times. The chain uses TRBV20-1 and TRBJ2-6, with 7 bases aligning to TRBD2. J gave up 0 bases and V 2 bases, and 4 bases lay outside the gene matches. Germline lookup yields CDR1 DFQATT and CDR2 SNEGSKA (reference sequence). This CDR3 contains 16 residues. This CDR3 is CSARPPGGSGANVLTF. The CDR3 bases are TGCAGTGCTAGACCCCCGGGGGGCTCTGGGGCCAACGTCCTGACTTTC.

This clonotype showed up many times. V gene TRBV6-5 combines with J gene TRBJ1-2; D is unresolved. Trimming pared 4 bases from V and 11 bases from J, leaving 17 bases between. Germline assignment: CDR1 MNHEY and CDR2 SVGAGI. The CDR3 length is 13 residues. The CDR3 region is CASSSGVSGGYTF. CDR3 DNA sequence: TGTGCCAGCAGTTCGGGAGTTAGTGGTGGATACACCTTC.